The 2 T cell receptor beta chains presented below share a single source sample, sequenced in a study of radiotherapy plus CTLA-4 blockade in lung cancer. The table came from immunoSEQ multiplex PCR; TCRdb's copy has only in-frame clones and leaves some out. The sample shows roughly 66,000 clones, around 86% of them seen only once. Sequenced material: peripheral blood, taken from a patient treated with radiotherapy plus ipilimumab. These receptors all stem from a human donor with non-small cell lung cancer who had a partial response to radiotherapy plus ipilimumab.

V is TRBV28 and J is TRBJ2-1, with D perhaps matching TRBD2 (5 bases). Trimming took off 3 bases at V and 5 bases at J, with 17 bases between the two ends. The CDR3 is 16 residues long. CDR1 MDHEN and CDR2 SYDVKM come from the germline V gene. CDR3 DNA sequence: TGTGCCAGCAGTTTGCAAGGGAGTGGATGGAACAATGAGCAGTTCTTC. This encodes CASSLQGSGWNNEQFF. Filled out from reference TRBV28 and TRBJ2-1, the complete variable domain reads DVKVTQSSRYLVKRTGEKVFLECVQDMDHENMFWYRQDPGLGLRLIYFSYDVKMKEKGDIPEGYSVSREKKERFSLILESASTNQTSMYLCASSLQGSGWNNEQFFGPGTRLTVL.

The CDR3 sequence is CAWSVQDYGYTF. The CDR3, as DNA: TGTGCCTGGAGTGTACAGGACTATGGCTACACCTTC. The V and J genes are TRBV30 and TRBJ1-2; a possible D gene is TRBD1 (5 bases). This CDR3 is 12 amino acids long. Per germline, CDR1 GTSNPN and CDR2 SVGIG (reference sequence). The V end lost 0 bases, the J end lost 3 bases, and 5 bases lay between the germline ends.